The 28 T cell receptor beta chains presented below share a single source sample, sequenced in a study of blood T cell repertoires in COVID-19. The repertoire was sequenced with immunoSEQ multiplex PCR; TCRdb's copy has only in-frame clones and lacks some. The table shows more than 150,000 clones, with more than 75% occurring only once. The source material was PBMCs or T cells enriched from blood (not recorded which). The receptors derive from a woman aged 50 to 60 who had recovered from COVID-19.

V and J are TRBV6-5 and TRBJ2-7, with 10 bases fitting TRBD2. This CDR3 spans 16 amino acids. V dropped 0 bases and J dropped 1; count of bases not matched to a gene: 3. Germline CDR1 is MNHEY and CDR2 is SVGAGI. The CDR3 sequence: CASSYSKLAGSYEQYF. As DNA, the CDR3 is TGTGCCAGCAGTTACTCGAAACTAGCGGGGTCCTACGAGCAGTACTTC.

The chain recombines TRBV5-1 with TRBJ2-2, with 8 positions matching TRBD2. Germline values: CDR1 SGHRS, CDR2 YFSETQ. Germline trimming cut 4 bases from V and 7 bases from J; bases unmatched to any gene: 9. The CDR3 loop spans 15 amino acids. CDR3 DNA sequence: TGCGCCAGCAGCCCTCGACGGGAGGGTCACGGGGAGCTGTTTTTT. Protein sequence: CASSPRREGHGELFF.

This clone occurred once. The J gene is TRBJ1-3, the V gene TRBV19; D perhaps matches TRBD1 (5 bases). CDR3 length equals 16 residues. Germline V lookup: CDR1 LNHDA, CDR2 SQIVND (reference sequence). The ends were cut back, 5 bases at V and 2 bases at J, with 16 bases in the middle. The CDR3: CASSGGTPEAGNTIYF. In DNA form, the CDR3 reads TGTGCCAGTAGTGGCGGGACGCCTGAGGCTGGAAACACCATATATTTT.

The rearrangement joins TRBV2 to TRBJ1-2; D is undetermined. Trimming shortened V by 1 base and J by 0 bases, and 9 bases separated the two germline ends. The CDR3 extends over 15 amino acids. Germline lookup yields CDR1 SNHLY and CDR2 FYNNEI. The CDR3 nucleotides read TGTGCCAGCAGTGAAGATGGAGAAGCTAACTATGGCTACACCTTC. Amino acids: CASSEDGEANYGYTF. Full variable domain (rest looked up from reference TRBV2 and TRBJ1-2): EPEVTQTPSHQVTQMGQEVILRCVPISNHLYFYWYRQILGQKVEFLVSFYNNEISEKSEIFDDQFSVERPDGSNFTLKIRSTKLEDSAMYFCASSEDGEANYGYTFGSGTRLTVV.

The rearrangement links TRBV7-2 to TRBJ1-1; 7 positions agree with TRBD1. The germline gives CDR1 SGHTA, CDR2 FQGNSA. The CDR3 spans 14 residues. Losses at the gene ends were 2 bases for V and 7 bases for J; bases not matched to a gene: 7. The chain's CDR3 is CASSLISGQDEAFF. CDR3 nucleotides: TGTGCCAGCAGCTTAATTAGCGGACAGGATGAAGCTTTCTTT.

This sequence joins TRBV9 and TRBJ2-1, with 10 positions matching TRBD1. J lost 2 bases, V lost 4 bases, and 15 bases had no gene match. The CDR3 runs 19 residues. The V gene's germline CDR1 is SGDLS and CDR2 YYNGEE. CDR3 nucleotide sequence: TGTGCCAGCAGCCGTGGACTAGGGACAGGGGTCTCCACCTACAATGAGCAGTTCTTC. As protein: CASSRGLGTGVSTYNEQFF.

The genes are TRBV7-9 and TRBJ2-5, with D possibly being TRBD1 (6 bases). V was pared by 3 bases and J by 5 bases, with 10 bases between. CDR1 and CDR2 from the germline V gene are SEHNR and FQNEAQ (reference sequence). CDR3 length: 13 amino acids. The CDR3 loop is CASSFRDKETQYF. The CDR3, as DNA: TGTGCCAGCAGCTTTAGGGACAAGGAGACCCAGTACTTC.

The V and J genes are TRBV25-1 and TRBJ1-4, with 8 bases aligning to TRBD1. Trimming cost V 6 bases and J 7 bases; bases outside gene matches: 4. The germline CDR1 and CDR2 sequences are MGHDK and SYGVNS. The CDR3 spans 13 residues. CDR3 sequence reads: CASSRGRGEKLFF. In DNA form, the CDR3 reads TGTGCCAGCAGCAGGGGGCGAGGTGAAAAACTGTTTTTT.

J is TRBJ2-1 and V is TRBV7-9; 8 nucleotides line up with TRBD1. V trimming: 1 base; J trimming: 4 bases; junction bases outside the gene matches: 0. The germline CDR1 and CDR2 sequences are SEHNR and FQNEAQ (reference sequence). The CDR3 extends over 14 amino acids. This CDR3 reads CASSLDRGYNEQFF. The CDR3 DNA follows: TGTGCCAGCAGCTTAGACAGGGGGTACAATGAGCAGTTCTTC.

The chain employs TRBV13 and TRBJ2-3, with D perhaps matching TRBD2 (6 bases). Germline lookup yields CDR1 PRHDT and CDR2 FYEKMQ (reference sequence). The ends were cut back, 4 bases at V and 1 base at J, with 15 bases in the middle. This CDR3 is 16 amino acids long. The CDR3 sequence: CASSSGGASGTDTQYF. Here the CDR3 DNA reads TGTGCCAGCAGCTCGGGTGGAGCTAGCGGCACAGATACGCAGTATTTT.

The CDR3 protein is CASTGVEGYEQFF. The DNA for the CDR3 is TGTGCCAGCACTGGGGTAGAGGGTTATGAGCAGTTCTTC. The J gene is TRBJ2-1, the V gene TRBV2; D is possibly TRBD2 (5 bases). The CDR3 extends over 13 amino acids. Germline lookup yields CDR1 SNHLY and CDR2 FYNNEI. Trimming removed 7 bases from V and 8 bases from J, with 15 bases in between.

The genes are TRBV4-1 and TRBJ2-1, with D uncertain. V lost 6 bases and J lost 0, with 9 bases in between. The CDR3 length is 14 residues. Germline CDR1 and CDR2: MGHRA and YSYEKL. Here the CDR3 reads CASRLTSSYNEQFF. CDR3 in DNA: TGCGCCAGCAGGCTCACAAGCTCCTACAATGAGCAGTTCTTC.

V gene TRBV28 combines with J gene TRBJ1-3; 9 positions agree with TRBD1. Germline CDR1 and CDR2: MDHEN and SYDVKM. The CDR3 runs 18 residues. The V segment lost 6 bases and the J segment 1 base; nucleotides outside the gene matches: 13. The CDR3 spells CASSHRQGVRGSGNTIYF. The CDR3 DNA follows: TGTGCCAGCAGCCATAGACAGGGGGTCCGGGGTTCTGGAAACACCATATATTTT. Variable domain in full (rest from reference TRBV28 and TRBJ1-3): DVKVTQSSRYLVKRTGEKVFLECVQDMDHENMFWYRQDPGLGLRLIYFSYDVKMKEKGDIPEGYSVSREKKERFSLILESASTNQTSMYLCASSHRQGVRGSGNTIYFGEGSWLTVV.

The chain couples TRBV7-2 to TRBJ2-7, with D maybe TRBD2 (5 bases). The germline gives CDR1 SGHTA, CDR2 FQGNSA. The CDR3 consists of 13 residues. Trimming stripped 11 bases from V and 4 bases from J, with 18 bases between. DNA of the CDR3: TGTGCCTCCGCGGGCGGGTTCGCTTACGAGCAGTACTTC. It translates to CASAGGFAYEQYF.

V and J are TRBV6-5 and TRBJ1-6; weak D call: TRBD1 (5 bases). Germline V CDR1 and CDR2: MNHEY, SVGAGI. There are 14 residues in the CDR3. V was cut by 6 bases and J by 10 bases, with 16 bases left in between. Here the CDR3 DNA reads TGTGCCAGCAGCTCCATAAGGGGCAGCTCACCCCTCCACTTT. Its translation is CASSSIRGSSPLHF.

The V and J genes are TRBV7-9 and TRBJ2-2; the D is unclear. Trimming stripped 0 bases from V and 5 bases from J, with 10 bases between. The CDR3 is 15 amino acids. Germline CDR1 is SEHNR and CDR2 is FQNEAQ (reference sequence). The CDR3 region is CASSLAKTETGELFF. For the CDR3, the DNA is TGTGCCAGCAGCTTAGCGAAGACTGAAACCGGGGAGCTGTTTTTT.

Regarding this clone: Sequence at one end of the junction differs from germline and may be a read error. The chain combines TRBV5-6 with TRBJ1-1; D uncertain. The CDR3 is made up of 11 amino acids. CDR1 and CDR2 (germline): SGHDT, YYEEEE. CDR3 nucleotide sequence: TGTGCCAGCAGCCGCCGCACTGAGGCTTTCTTT. Translation: CASSRRTEAFF.

V usage is TRBV7-8 and J usage is TRBJ2-2; 12 bases map to TRBD1. This CDR3 spans 14 amino acids. V shed 9 bases, J shed 7 bases, and the junction held 6 bases outside the gene matches. Germline CDR1 is SGHVS and CDR2 is FQNEAQ. The CDR3 spells CASPGQGAGGELFF. The CDR3 DNA is TGTGCCAGTCCGGGACAGGGGGCCGGCGGGGAGCTGTTTTTT.

This chain connects TRBV18 to TRBJ2-1; D unclear. CDR1 is KGHSH, CDR2 LQKENI, per germline. V was cut by 3 bases and J by 2 bases, with 8 bases left in between. The CDR3 contains 14 residues. CDR3 nucleotides: TGTGCCAGCTCACCGTTGGCAGCCTACAATGAGCAGTTCTTC. Translated: CASSPLAAYNEQFF. The complete variable domain, with remaining parts taken from reference TRBV18 and TRBJ2-1, reads NAGVMQNPRHLVRRRGQEARLRCSPMKGHSHVYWYRQLPEEGLKFMVYLQKENIIDESGMPKERFSAEFPKEGPSILRIQQVVRGDSAAYFCASSPLAAYNEQFFGPGTRLTVL.

This clone appeared once. This chain uses TRBV11-2 with TRBJ1-2; 7 bases fit TRBD1. The CDR3 consists of 13 residues. Germline loops: CDR1 SGHAT, CDR2 FQNNGV. J gave up 5 bases and V 1 base, and 1 base lay outside the gene matches. The CDR3 protein is CASSLGGQYGYTF. The DNA of the CDR3 is TGTGCCAGCAGCTTAGGGGGACAGTATGGCTACACCTTC.

The chain recombines TRBV7-9 with TRBJ2-5; 10 nucleotides agree with TRBD1. The V gene end was trimmed by 3 bases and the J gene end by 5 bases; junction bases not matched to a gene: 6. This CDR3 has 15 amino acids. Germline V gene data show CDR1 as SEHNR and CDR2 as FQNEAQ (reference sequence). CDR3 in DNA: TGTGCCAGCAGCTTCGGGACAGGGGATTCGGAGACCCAGTACTTC. This encodes CASSFGTGDSETQYF. Complete variable domain (other parts from reference TRBV7-9 and TRBJ2-5): DTGVSQNPRHKITKRGQNVTFRCDPISEHNRLYWYRQTLGQGPEFLTYFQNEAQLEKSRLLSDRFSAERPKGSFSTLEIQRTEQGDSAMYLCASSFGTGDSETQYFGPGTRLLVL.

The chain links TRBV5-4 to TRBJ1-3; TRBD1 aligns across 10 bases. This CDR3 has 15 amino acids. The trim removed 3 bases at V and 1 base at J, leaving 1 base unmatched. Germline CDR1 reads SGHNT; CDR2 reads YYREEE (reference sequence). Here the CDR3 DNA reads TGTGCCAGCAGCTGGGACAGGGGATCTGGAAACACCATATATTTT. Its translation: CASSWDRGSGNTIYF.

J is TRBJ1-2 and V is TRBV19, with 10 bases lining up with TRBD1. From germline, CDR1 is LNHDA and CDR2 SQIVND (reference sequence). V lost 10 bases to trimming and J lost 3 bases; unmatched junction nucleotides: 8. This CDR3 comprises 14 residues. The chain's CDR3 is CATTEGQGYYGYTF. CDR3 nucleotides: TGTGCCACTACCGAGGGACAGGGGTACTATGGCTACACCTTC.

The J gene is TRBJ2-4, the V gene TRBV19; TRBD2 matches 7 bases. With V trimmed by 11 bases and J by 0 bases, 7 bases remained unmatched. Per the germline V gene, CDR1 is LNHDA and CDR2 is SQIVND (reference sequence). This CDR3 has 14 residues. The CDR3: CAGGEKIAKNIQYF. CDR3 DNA sequence: TGTGCCGGGGGGGAGAAGATAGCCAAAAACATTCAGTACTTC.

V gene TRBV30 combines with J gene TRBJ2-1, with 7 bases that match TRBD1. Per germline, CDR1 GTSNPN and CDR2 SVGIG (reference sequence). V shed 7 bases and J 7 bases; nucleotides not matched to a gene: 10. The CDR3 covers 13 residues. CDR3 protein: CASPNPQGNEQFF. The CDR3 DNA reads as TGTGCCTCCCCGAATCCACAGGGGAATGAGCAGTTCTTC.

This sequence joins TRBV27 and TRBJ1-1, with 8 bases lining up with TRBD1. Germline values: CDR1 MNHEY, CDR2 SMNVEV (reference sequence). The CDR3 runs 14 residues. The V and J ends lost 2 bases and 1 base, in that order; junction bases with no gene match: 0. The CDR3 is CASSLGQGNTEAFF. As DNA, the CDR3 is TGTGCCAGCAGTTTAGGACAGGGGAACACTGAAGCTTTCTTT.

The J gene is TRBJ2-7, the V gene TRBV11-3, with D tentatively TRBD2 (6 bases). Trimming shortened V by 1 base and J by 0 bases, and 13 bases separated the two germline ends. Looked up from germline, CDR1 is SGHNT and CDR2 is YENEEA. CDR3 length equals 16 residues. The CDR3 region is CASSLAYGGRSYEQYF. The DNA for the CDR3 is TGTGCCAGCAGCTTAGCCTACGGGGGTCGCTCCTACGAGCAGTACTTC.

The chain employs TRBV11-2 and TRBJ1-5; no reliable D call. The CDR3 runs to 17 residues. With 0 bases removed from V and 0 bases from J, the gap between germline ends came to 12 bases. CDR1 is SGHAT and CDR2 is FQNNGV in the germline V gene. The DNA for the CDR3 is TGTGCCAGCAGCTTAGACCCCAGGCCCTATAGCAATCAGCCCCAGCATTTT. Translated: CASSLDPRPYSNQPQHF. Full variable domain (outside the CDR3, taken from reference TRBV11-2 and TRBJ1-5): EAGVAQSPRYKIIEKRQSVAFWCNPISGHATLYWYQQILGQGPKLLIQFQNNGVVDDSQLPKDRFSAERLKGVDSTLKIQPAKLEDSAVYLCASSLDPRPYSNQPQHFGDGTRLSIL.